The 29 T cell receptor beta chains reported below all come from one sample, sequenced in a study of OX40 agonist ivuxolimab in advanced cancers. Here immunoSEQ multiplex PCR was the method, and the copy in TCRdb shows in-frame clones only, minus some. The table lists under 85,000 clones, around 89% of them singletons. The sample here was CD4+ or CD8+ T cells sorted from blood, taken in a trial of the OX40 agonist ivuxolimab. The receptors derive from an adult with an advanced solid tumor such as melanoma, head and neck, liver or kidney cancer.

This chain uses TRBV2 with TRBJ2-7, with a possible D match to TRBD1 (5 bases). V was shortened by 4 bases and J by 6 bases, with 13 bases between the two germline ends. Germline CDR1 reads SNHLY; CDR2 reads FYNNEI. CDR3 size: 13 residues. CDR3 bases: TGTGCCAGCAGTGCAGGGCGGACGGGCGAGCAGTACTTC. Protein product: CASSAGRTGEQYF. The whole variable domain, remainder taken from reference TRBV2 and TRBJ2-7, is EPEVTQTPSHQVTQMGQEVILRCVPISNHLYFYWYRQILGQKVEFLVSFYNNEISEKSEIFDDQFSVERPDGSNFTLKIRSTKLEDSAMYFCASSAGRTGEQYFGPGTRLTVT.

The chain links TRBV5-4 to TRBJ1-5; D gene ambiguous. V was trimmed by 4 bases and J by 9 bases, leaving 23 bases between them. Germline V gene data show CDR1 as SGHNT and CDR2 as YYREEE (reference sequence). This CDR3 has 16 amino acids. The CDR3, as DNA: TGTGCCAGCAGCGTGGGTAAGGGTTCCGTCTGGGGGCCCCAGCATTTT. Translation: CASSVGKGSVWGPQHF.

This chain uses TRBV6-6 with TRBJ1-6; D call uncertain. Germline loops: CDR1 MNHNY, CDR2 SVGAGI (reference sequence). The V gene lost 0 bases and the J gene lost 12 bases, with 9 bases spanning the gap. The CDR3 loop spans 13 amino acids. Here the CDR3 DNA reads TGTGCCAGCAGTTACTCGACCGACGGACCCCTCCACTTT. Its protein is CASSYSTDGPLHF.

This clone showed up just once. The DNA of the CDR3 is TGCGCCAGCAGCTTCTTGGGGGGCACAGATACGCAGTATTTT. This encodes CASSFLGGTDTQYF. The genes are TRBV5-1 and TRBJ2-3; tentatively, D is TRBD1 or TRBD2 (5 bases each). The germline CDR1 and CDR2 sequences are SGHRS and YFSETQ. CDR3 length: 14 amino acids. V was cut by 2 bases and J by 1 base, with 8 bases left in between. Using reference TRBV5-1 and TRBJ2-3 for the parts outside the CDR3, the full variable domain is KAGVTQTPRYLIKTRGQQVTLSCSPISGHRSVSWYQQTPGQGLQFLFEYFSETQRNKGNFPGRFSGRQFSNSRSEMNVSTLELGDSALYLCASSFLGGTDTQYFGPGTRLTVL.

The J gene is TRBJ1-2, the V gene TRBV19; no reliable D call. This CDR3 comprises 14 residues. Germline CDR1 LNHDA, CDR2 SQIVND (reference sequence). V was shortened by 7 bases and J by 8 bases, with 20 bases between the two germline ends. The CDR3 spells CASTDRRFRKGYTF. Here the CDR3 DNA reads TGTGCCAGTACCGACCGCCGGTTTCGGAAAGGCTACACCTTC.

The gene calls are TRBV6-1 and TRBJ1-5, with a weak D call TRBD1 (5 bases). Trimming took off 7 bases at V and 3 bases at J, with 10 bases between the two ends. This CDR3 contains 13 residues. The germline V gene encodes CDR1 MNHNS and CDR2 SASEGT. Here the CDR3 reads CASMGDFNQPQHF. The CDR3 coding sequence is TGTGCCAGCATGGGGGACTTCAATCAGCCCCAGCATTTT.

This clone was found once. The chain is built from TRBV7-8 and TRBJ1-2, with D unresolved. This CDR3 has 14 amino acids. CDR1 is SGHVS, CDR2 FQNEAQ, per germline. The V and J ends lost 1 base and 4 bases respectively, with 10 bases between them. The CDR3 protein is CASSLVGIFYGYTF. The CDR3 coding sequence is TGTGCCAGCAGCTTAGTGGGAATTTTCTATGGCTACACCTTC.

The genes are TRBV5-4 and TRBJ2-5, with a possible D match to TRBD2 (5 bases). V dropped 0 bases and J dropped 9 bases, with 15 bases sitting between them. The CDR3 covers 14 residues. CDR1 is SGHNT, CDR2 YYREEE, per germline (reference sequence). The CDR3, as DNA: TGTGCCAGCAGCTTGGCCGAGGAGGCCGGAGCCCAGTACTTC. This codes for CASSLAEEAGAQYF.

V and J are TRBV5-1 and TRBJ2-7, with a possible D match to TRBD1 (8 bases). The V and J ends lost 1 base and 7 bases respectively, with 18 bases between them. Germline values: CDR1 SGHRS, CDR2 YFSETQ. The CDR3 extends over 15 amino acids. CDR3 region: CASSLNRGGAREQYF. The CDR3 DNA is TGCGCCAGCAGCTTGAACAGGGGGGGGGCGCGGGAGCAGTACTTC.

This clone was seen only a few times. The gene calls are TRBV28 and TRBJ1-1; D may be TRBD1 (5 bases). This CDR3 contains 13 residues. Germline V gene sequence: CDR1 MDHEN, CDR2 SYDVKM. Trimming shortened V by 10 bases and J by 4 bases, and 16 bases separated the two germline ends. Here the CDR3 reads CATLIRGFTEAFF. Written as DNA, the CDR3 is TGTGCCACCCTTATAAGGGGTTTCACTGAAGCTTTCTTT.

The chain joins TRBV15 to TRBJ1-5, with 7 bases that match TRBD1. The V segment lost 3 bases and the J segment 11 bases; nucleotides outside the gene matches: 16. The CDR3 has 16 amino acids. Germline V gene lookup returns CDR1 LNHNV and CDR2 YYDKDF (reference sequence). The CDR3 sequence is CATSSGGQAYLEAQHF. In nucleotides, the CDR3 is TGTGCCACCAGCAGTGGAGGACAGGCCTACTTGGAGGCCCAGCATTTT.

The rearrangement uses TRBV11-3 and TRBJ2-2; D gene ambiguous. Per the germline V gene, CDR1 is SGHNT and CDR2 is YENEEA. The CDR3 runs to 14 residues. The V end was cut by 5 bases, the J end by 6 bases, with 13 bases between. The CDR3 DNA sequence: TGTGCCAGCAGCCCCACCGGGCACCCCGGGGAGCTGTTTTTT. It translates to CASSPTGHPGELFF. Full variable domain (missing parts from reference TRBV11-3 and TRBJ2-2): EAGVVQSPRYKIIEKKQPVAFWCNPISGHNTLYWYLQNLGQGPELLIRYENEEAVDDSQLPKDRFSAERLKGVDSTLKIQPAELGDSAVYLCASSPTGHPGELFFGEGSRLTVL.

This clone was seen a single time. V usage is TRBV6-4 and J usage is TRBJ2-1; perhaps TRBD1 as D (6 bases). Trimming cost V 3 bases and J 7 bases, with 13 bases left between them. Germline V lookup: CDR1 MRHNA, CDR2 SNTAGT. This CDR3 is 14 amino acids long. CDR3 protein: CASSEQPQGNEQFF. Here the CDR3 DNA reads TGTGCCAGCAGTGAGCAACCTCAGGGGAATGAGCAGTTCTTC.

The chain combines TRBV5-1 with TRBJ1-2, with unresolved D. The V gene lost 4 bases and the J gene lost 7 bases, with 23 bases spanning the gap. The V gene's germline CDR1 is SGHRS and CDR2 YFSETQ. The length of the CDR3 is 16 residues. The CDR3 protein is CASSADAGRERSGYTF. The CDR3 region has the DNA TGCGCCAGCAGCGCGGATGCCGGGCGGGAGCGGTCTGGCTACACCTTC.

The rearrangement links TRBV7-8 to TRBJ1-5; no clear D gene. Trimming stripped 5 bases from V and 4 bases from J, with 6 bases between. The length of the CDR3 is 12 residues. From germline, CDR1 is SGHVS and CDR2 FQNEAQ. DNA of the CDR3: TGTGCCAGCAGCGATATTAATCAGCCCCAGCATTTT. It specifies CASSDINQPQHF.

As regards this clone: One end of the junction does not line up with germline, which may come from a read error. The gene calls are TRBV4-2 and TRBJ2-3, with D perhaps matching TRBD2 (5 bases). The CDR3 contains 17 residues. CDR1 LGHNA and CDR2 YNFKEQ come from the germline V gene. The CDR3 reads CASGQRRGSLGTDTQYF. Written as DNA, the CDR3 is TGTGCCAGCGGCCAACGACGGGGTTCCTTGGGCACAGATACGCAGTATTTT.

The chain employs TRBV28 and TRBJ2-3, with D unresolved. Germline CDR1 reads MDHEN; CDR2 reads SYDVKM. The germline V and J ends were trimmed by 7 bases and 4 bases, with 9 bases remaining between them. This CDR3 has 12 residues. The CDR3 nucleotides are TGTGCCAGCACCACATTGCCAGATACGCAGTATTTT. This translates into CASTTLPDTQYF.

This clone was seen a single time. The CDR3 protein is CASSPPGGAGEAFF. DNA for the CDR3: TGTGCCAGTAGTCCCCCGGGGGGCGCCGGAGAAGCTTTCTTT. The chain employs TRBV19 and TRBJ1-1; tentative D call: TRBD1 (6 bases). The V and J ends lost 5 bases and 8 bases respectively, with 18 bases between them. Per germline, CDR1 LNHDA and CDR2 SQIVND (reference sequence). This CDR3 has 14 residues.

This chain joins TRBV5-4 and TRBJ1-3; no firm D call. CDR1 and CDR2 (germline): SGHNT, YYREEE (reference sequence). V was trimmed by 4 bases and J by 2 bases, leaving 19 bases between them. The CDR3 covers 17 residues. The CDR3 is CASSPGGGRAAGNTIYF. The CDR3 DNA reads TGTGCCAGCAGCCCCGGAGGTGGGAGGGCGGCTGGAAACACCATATATTTT.

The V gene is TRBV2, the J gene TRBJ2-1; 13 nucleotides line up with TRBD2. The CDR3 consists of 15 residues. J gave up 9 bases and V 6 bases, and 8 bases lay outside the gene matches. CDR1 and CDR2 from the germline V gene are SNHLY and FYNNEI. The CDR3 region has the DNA TGTGCCAGCAGCCCACTAGCGGGGGGGCTCGGTGAGCAGTTCTTC. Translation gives CASSPLAGGLGEQFF.

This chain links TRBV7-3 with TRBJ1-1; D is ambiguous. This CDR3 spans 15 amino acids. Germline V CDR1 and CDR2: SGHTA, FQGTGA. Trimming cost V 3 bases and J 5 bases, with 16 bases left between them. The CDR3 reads CASSFLGGVNTEAFF. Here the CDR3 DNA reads TGTGCCAGCAGCTTTTTGGGCGGAGTTAATACTGAAGCTTTCTTT.

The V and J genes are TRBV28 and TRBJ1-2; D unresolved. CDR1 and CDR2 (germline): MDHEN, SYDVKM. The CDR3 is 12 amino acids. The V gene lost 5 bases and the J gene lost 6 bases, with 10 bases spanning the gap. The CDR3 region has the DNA TGTGCCAGCAGTCTTCGGGGTAATGGCTACACCTTC. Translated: CASSLRGNGYTF.

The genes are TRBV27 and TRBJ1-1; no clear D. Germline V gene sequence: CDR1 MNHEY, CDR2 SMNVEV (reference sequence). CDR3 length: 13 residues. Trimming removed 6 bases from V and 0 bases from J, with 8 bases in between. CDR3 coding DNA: TGTGCCAGCAGGGACCCCGTGAACACTGAAGCTTTCTTT. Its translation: CASRDPVNTEAFF.

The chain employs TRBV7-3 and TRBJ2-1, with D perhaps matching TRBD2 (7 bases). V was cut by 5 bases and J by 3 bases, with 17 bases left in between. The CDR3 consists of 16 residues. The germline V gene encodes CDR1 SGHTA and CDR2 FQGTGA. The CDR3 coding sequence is TGTGCCAGCAGCGCCGATGGGGGGGCAATCTACAATGAGCAGTTCTTC. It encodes CASSADGGAIYNEQFF.

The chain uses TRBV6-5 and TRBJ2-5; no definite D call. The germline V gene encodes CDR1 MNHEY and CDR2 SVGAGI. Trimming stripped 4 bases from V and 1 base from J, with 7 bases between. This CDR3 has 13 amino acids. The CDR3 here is CASSSTVQETQYF. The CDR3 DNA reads TGTGCCAGCAGTTCGACCGTCCAAGAGACCCAGTACTTC.

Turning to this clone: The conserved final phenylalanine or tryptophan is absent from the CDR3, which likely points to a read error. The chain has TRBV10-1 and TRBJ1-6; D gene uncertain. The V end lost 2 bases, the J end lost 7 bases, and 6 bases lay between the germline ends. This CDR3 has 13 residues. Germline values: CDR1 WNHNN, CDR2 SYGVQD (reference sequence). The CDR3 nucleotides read TGCGCCAGCAGTGAGGACGTCAATTCACCCCTCCACCTT. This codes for CASSEDVNSPLHL.

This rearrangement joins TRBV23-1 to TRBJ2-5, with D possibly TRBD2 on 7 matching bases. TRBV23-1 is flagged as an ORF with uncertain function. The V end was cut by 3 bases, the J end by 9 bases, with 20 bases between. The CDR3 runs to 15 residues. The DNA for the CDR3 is TGCGCCAGCAGTCATAAATCAGGGGCCGCGGGGGCCCAGTACTTC. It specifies CASSHKSGAAGAQYF.

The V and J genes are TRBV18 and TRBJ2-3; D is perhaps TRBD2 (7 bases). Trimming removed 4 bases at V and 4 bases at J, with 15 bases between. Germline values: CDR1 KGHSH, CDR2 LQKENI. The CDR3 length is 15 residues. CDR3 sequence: CASSRVTGGPDTQYF. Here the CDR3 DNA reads TGTGCCAGCTCACGGGTCACGGGGGGCCCAGATACGCAGTATTTT.

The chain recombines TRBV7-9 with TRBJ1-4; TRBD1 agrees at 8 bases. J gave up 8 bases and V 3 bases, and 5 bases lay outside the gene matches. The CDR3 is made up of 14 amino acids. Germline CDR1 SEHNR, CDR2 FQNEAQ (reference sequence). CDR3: CASSFDRGEEKLFF. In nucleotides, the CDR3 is TGTGCCAGCAGCTTCGACAGGGGAGAGGAAAAACTGTTTTTT.